This record looks at one T cell receptor beta chain sequence and its context. V dropped 4 bases and J dropped 8; count of bases not matched to a gene: 20. This CDR3 contains 17 residues. Germline V CDR1 and CDR2: SGHRS, YFSETQ. Per the original data handling: Estimated nucleated cell counts came from reference gene primer amplification. Libraries were prepared by immunoSEQ multiplex PCR; TCRdb keeps only in-frame clonotypes and omits some of them. The V and J calls and clone size come from that table; D and trimming were worked out from the DNA. The sample carries 120,000 to 150,000 clones, 85% to 90% recorded once. This entry comes from a study of blood T cell repertoires in COVID-19. Across the whole study: Researchers got acute and convalescent COVID-19 samples from the United States, Italy and Spain.

This rearrangement joins TRBV5-1 to TRBJ1-2; 7 positions agree with TRBD1. The source of this sequence is a man between 45 and 60 years old who had recovered from COVID-19. What was sequenced was peripheral blood. The CDR3 spells CASSTLQGRLVPGGYTF. In nucleotides, the CDR3 is TGCGCCAGCAGCACTTTACAGGGGCGTTTGGTTCCTGGGGGCTACACCTTC.